The sequence of this T cell receptor (beta chain) was determined in a study of blood T cell repertoires in COVID-19. About the study: Donors in the United States, Italy and Spain gave samples during acute or convalescent COVID-19. T cells, B-cell-depleted T cells, or PBMCs supplied cDNA or gDNA.

The assay was immunoSEQ multiplex PCR, and TCRdb's table has in-frame clones only and misses some. The sample yields 100,000 to 150,000 clones, about four fifths seen once. There are 15 residues in the CDR3. V was cut by 3 bases and J by 0 bases, with 9 bases left in between. Germline lookup yields CDR1 SGHAT and CDR2 FQNNGV. The chain employs TRBV11-2 and TRBJ1-3, with D hard to call. The sequence was collected from a man aged 55 to 70 with acute or convalescent COVID-19. What was sequenced was peripheral blood. CDR3 in amino acids: CASSFLSNSGNTIYF. The CDR3 DNA reads as TGTGCCAGCAGCTTCCTTAGTAACTCTGGAAACACCATATATTTT.